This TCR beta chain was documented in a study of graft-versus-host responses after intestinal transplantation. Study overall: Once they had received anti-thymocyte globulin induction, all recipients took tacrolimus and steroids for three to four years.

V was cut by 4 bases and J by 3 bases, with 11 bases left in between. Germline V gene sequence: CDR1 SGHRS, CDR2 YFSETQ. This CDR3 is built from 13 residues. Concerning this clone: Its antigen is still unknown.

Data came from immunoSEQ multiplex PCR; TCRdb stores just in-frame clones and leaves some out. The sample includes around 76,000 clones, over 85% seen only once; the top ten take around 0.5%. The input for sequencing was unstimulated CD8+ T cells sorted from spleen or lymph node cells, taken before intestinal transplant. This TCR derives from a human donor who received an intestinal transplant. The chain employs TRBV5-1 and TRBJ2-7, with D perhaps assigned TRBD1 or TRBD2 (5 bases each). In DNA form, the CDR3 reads TGCGCCAGCAGCGACCGGGGCAGCTACGAGCAGTACTTC. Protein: CASSDRGSYEQYF.